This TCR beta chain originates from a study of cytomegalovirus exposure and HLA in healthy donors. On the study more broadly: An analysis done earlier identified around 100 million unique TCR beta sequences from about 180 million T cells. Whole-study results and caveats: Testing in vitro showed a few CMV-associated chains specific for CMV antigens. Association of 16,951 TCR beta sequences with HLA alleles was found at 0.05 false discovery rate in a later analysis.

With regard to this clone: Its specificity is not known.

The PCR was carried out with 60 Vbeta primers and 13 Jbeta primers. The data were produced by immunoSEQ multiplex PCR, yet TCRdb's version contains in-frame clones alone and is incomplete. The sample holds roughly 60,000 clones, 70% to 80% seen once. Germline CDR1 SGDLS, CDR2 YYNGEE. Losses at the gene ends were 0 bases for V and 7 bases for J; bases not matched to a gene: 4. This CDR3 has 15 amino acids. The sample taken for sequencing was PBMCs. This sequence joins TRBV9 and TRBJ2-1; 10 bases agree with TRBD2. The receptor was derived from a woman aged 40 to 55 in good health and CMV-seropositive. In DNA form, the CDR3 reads TGTGCCAGCAGCGTAGGAAGCGGGGGGGCTAATGAGCAGTTCTTC. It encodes CASSVGSGGANEQFF.